These 28 T cell receptor beta chains were sequenced from one sample in a study of technical replicates of blood from four donors. The protocol was immunoSEQ multiplex PCR, while the TCRdb copy is restricted to in-frame clones and leaves out a portion. The table shows approximately 100,000 clones, with under 97% occurring only once. The sequenced sample was T cells isolated from PBMCs. The source is a human donor in good health.

The sample holds one count of this clone. The CDR3 is CASSATGTSGGNEQFF. The CDR3 DNA reads as TGTGCCAGCAGCGCCACCGGGACTAGCGGGGGCAATGAGCAGTTCTTC. This chain links TRBV9 with TRBJ2-1; 14 bases are a match to TRBD2. This CDR3 region has 16 residues. Losses at the gene ends were 3 bases for V and 6 bases for J; bases not matched to a gene: 5. Germline CDR1 SGDLS, CDR2 YYNGEE.

The chain carries TRBV21-1 and TRBJ2-3; TRBD2 is the table's D call and was not checked against the DNA. TRBV21-1 constitutes a pseudogene. The CDR3 length is 17 residues. The CDR3 is CASTKRGQGGTTDTQYF. DNA of the CDR3: TGTGCCAGCACCAAACGAGGTCAGGGAGGAACCACAGATACGCAGTATTTT.

The V gene is TRBV5-6, the J gene TRBJ1-2, with 7 positions matching TRBD1. The CDR3 runs to 17 residues. V lost 4 bases to trimming and J lost 4 bases; unmatched junction nucleotides: 16. Germline V gene data show CDR1 as SGHDT and CDR2 as YYEEEE. The CDR3: CASSENRGMGASYGYTF. The CDR3 DNA is TGTGCCAGCAGCGAAAACAGGGGAATGGGGGCTAGCTATGGCTACACCTTC. Together with reference TRBV5-6 and TRBJ1-2, the CDR3 gives the full variable domain: DAGVTQSPTHLIKTRGQQVTLRCSPKSGHDTVSWYQQALGQGPQFIFQYYEEEERQRGNFPDRFSGHQFPNYSSELNVNALLLGDSALYLCASSENRGMGASYGYTFGSGTRLTVV.

The J gene is TRBJ1-4, the V gene TRBV4-1; D not certain. CDR1 and CDR2 from the germline V gene are MGHRA and YSYEKL. The length of the CDR3 is 16 residues. Trimming took 0 bases from V and 10 from J, leaving 18 bases between them. Here the CDR3 reads CASSQDSWNLAGKLFF. In DNA form, the CDR3 reads TGCGCCAGCAGCCAAGATTCCTGGAATCTAGCCGGAAAACTGTTTTTT.

Only one count was recorded for this clone. The V and J genes are TRBV28 and TRBJ2-1; unclear D gene. Trimming removed 3 bases at V and 6 bases at J, with 18 bases between. The CDR3 is 16 amino acids. CDR1 and CDR2 (germline): MDHEN, SYDVKM. The CDR3 spells CASSFSPFSPGNEQFF. CDR3 DNA sequence: TGTGCCAGCAGTTTTTCACCCTTTAGTCCCGGCAATGAGCAGTTCTTC.

This clone has a single count. This rearrangement joins TRBV14 to TRBJ2-2; TRBD2 matches at 10 bases. J gave up 1 base and V 6 bases, and 2 bases lay outside the gene matches. The germline V gene encodes CDR1 SGHDN and CDR2 FVKESK. The CDR3 runs 15 residues. CDR3 residues: CASRRTSGNTGELFF. In DNA form, the CDR3 reads TGTGCCAGCAGGCGGACTAGCGGGAACACCGGGGAGCTGTTTTTT. Using reference TRBV14 and TRBJ2-2 for the parts outside the CDR3, the full variable domain is EAGVTQFPSHSVIEKGQTVTLRCDPISGHDNLYWYRRVMGKEIKFLLHFVKESKQDESGMPNNRFLAERTGGTYSTLKVQPAELEDSGVYFCASRRTSGNTGELFFGEGSRLTVL.

A single count supports this clone. The gene calls are TRBV11-1 and TRBJ1-1, with D uncertain. The germline CDR1 and CDR2 sequences are SGHAT and FQDESV (reference sequence). The CDR3 sequence is 17 residues long. The V gene lost 1 base and the J gene lost 0 bases, with 15 bases spanning the gap. The CDR3 DNA reads TGTGCCAGCAGCTTAGTGGTCGGGGAACTCATGAACACTGAAGCTTTCTTT. Translated, it gives CASSLVVGELMNTEAFF.

The chain uses TRBV11-2 and TRBJ1-4; 10 nucleotides align to TRBD1. Germline V gives CDR1 SGHAT, CDR2 FQNNGV. V dropped 3 bases and J dropped 3; count of bases not matched to a gene: 4. This CDR3 is built from 16 residues. As DNA, the CDR3 is TGTGCCAGCAGCTTGGGGACAGGGGCCCCTAATGAAAAACTGTTTTTT. Its translation is CASSLGTGAPNEKLFF. Full variable domain (remainder filled in from reference TRBV11-2 and TRBJ1-4): EAGVAQSPRYKIIEKRQSVAFWCNPISGHATLYWYQQILGQGPKLLIQFQNNGVVDDSQLPKDRFSAERLKGVDSTLKIQPAKLEDSAVYLCASSLGTGAPNEKLFFGSGTQLSVL.

The chain couples TRBV6-1 to TRBJ2-7; D gene ambiguous. CDR1 MNHNS and CDR2 SASEGT come from the germline V gene. Between the trimmed V and J ends, which lost 9 bases and 0 bases, there was a span of 12 bases. The CDR3 is 13 amino acids. The CDR3 loop is CASNFRSSYEQYF. Written as DNA, the CDR3 is TGTGCCAGTAATTTCCGGAGCTCCTACGAGCAGTACTTC.

The chain combines TRBV4-1 with TRBJ1-1; D is undetermined. This CDR3 has 13 amino acids. Deletions cut 3 bases from V and 7 bases from J, with 12 bases between. Germline V gives CDR1 MGHRA, CDR2 YSYEKL. CDR3 residues: CASSQLFGIEAFF. For the CDR3, the DNA is TGCGCCAGCAGCCAGTTATTCGGGATTGAAGCTTTCTTT.

The gene calls are TRBV12-5 and TRBJ1-4; no firm D call. V gave up 0 bases and J gave up 5 bases, with 10 bases separating them. Germline V lookup: CDR1 LGHNT, CDR2 FRNRAP. This CDR3 has 15 amino acids. The CDR3 DNA reads as TGTGCTAGTGGTTTGGTACACTCGGGAAATGAAAAACTGTTTTTT. This translates into CASGLVHSGNEKLFF.

The rearrangement links TRBV7-8 to TRBJ1-3, with D possibly TRBD1 on 5 matching bases. The CDR3 has 16 amino acids. Germline CDR1 reads SGHVS; CDR2 reads FQNEAQ. Between the trimmed V and J ends, which lost 5 bases and 2 bases, there was a span of 16 bases. This CDR3 reads CASSPDTPSPGNTIYF. The CDR3 DNA is TGTGCCAGCAGCCCGGACACCCCTTCCCCTGGAAACACCATATATTTT. Variable domain in full (rest from reference TRBV7-8 and TRBJ1-3): GAGVSQSPRYKVAKRGQDVALRCDPISGHVSLFWYQQALGQGPEFLTYFQNEAQLDKSGLPSDRFFAERPEGSVSTLKIQRTQQEDSAVYLCASSPDTPSPGNTIYFGEGSWLTVV.

This chain uses TRBV4-1 with TRBJ2-7; no firm D call. The germline V gene encodes CDR1 MGHRA and CDR2 YSYEKL. Trimming pared 0 bases from V and 3 bases from J, leaving 15 bases between. The CDR3 extends over 16 amino acids. The CDR3 here is CASSQDLGRSDYEQYF. The CDR3 region has the DNA TGCGCCAGCAGCCAAGATCTGGGCCGTTCGGACTACGAGCAGTACTTC.

The V gene is TRBV5-4, the J gene TRBJ2-5, with a possible D match to TRBD2 (5 bases). The CDR3 extends over 14 amino acids. V lost 0 bases and J 2 bases, leaving 8 bases between the germline ends. Germline loops: CDR1 SGHNT, CDR2 YYREEE (reference sequence). CDR3 protein: CASSLEEGQETQYF. In nucleotides, the CDR3 is TGTGCCAGCAGCTTGGAAGAGGGTCAAGAGACCCAGTACTTC.

The J gene is TRBJ1-1, the V gene TRBV14, with 7 nucleotides matching TRBD1. V was clipped by 3 bases and J by 6 bases; unmatched bases: 7. The CDR3 contains 14 residues. Germline V gives CDR1 SGHDN, CDR2 FVKESK. CDR3 sequence (DNA): TGTGCCAGCAGCCAGACCACAGGGGTGTCTGAAGCTTTCTTT. It encodes CASSQTTGVSEAFF.

The chain couples TRBV28 to TRBJ2-5; D is perhaps TRBD2 (5 bases). V was pared by 5 bases and J by 2 bases, with 9 bases between. The CDR3 is 13 amino acids. The V gene's germline CDR1 is MDHEN and CDR2 SYDVKM. CDR3 region: CASSARDQETQYF. CDR3 nucleotide sequence: TGTGCCAGCAGTGCCCGGGATCAAGAGACCCAGTACTTC.

V is TRBV9 and J is TRBJ2-1, with 10 positions matching TRBD2. CDR3 size: 18 residues. Germline trimming cut 0 bases from V and 3 bases from J; bases unmatched to any gene: 9. Germline CDR1 SGDLS, CDR2 YYNGEE. The CDR3 sequence: CASSVVTSGGAGYNEQFF. In DNA, the CDR3 is TGTGCCAGCAGCGTAGTAACCAGCGGGGGGGCGGGCTACAATGAGCAGTTCTTC.

The chain uses TRBV2 and TRBJ2-1, with 7 nucleotides matching TRBD2. The V and J ends lost 7 bases and 6 bases, in that order; junction bases with no gene match: 6. This CDR3 is 13 amino acids long. Germline CDR1 SNHLY, CDR2 FYNNEI. For the CDR3, the DNA is TGTGCCAGCATCCTGGCTAGCGGCAATGAGCAGTTCTTC. It encodes CASILASGNEQFF. The full variable domain, in which reference TRBV2 and TRBJ2-1 provide the parts outside the CDR3, is EPEVTQTPSHQVTQMGQEVILRCVPISNHLYFYWYRQILGQKVEFLVSFYNNEISEKSEIFDDQFSVERPDGSNFTLKIRSTKLEDSAMYFCASILASGNEQFFGPGTRLTVL.

This clone was counted once. The chain is built from TRBV28 and TRBJ2-1; D gene ambiguous. CDR3 size: 14 residues. Germline CDR1 and CDR2: MDHEN and SYDVKM. With 3 bases removed from V and 0 bases from J, the gap between germline ends came to 6 bases. As DNA, the CDR3 is TGTGCCAGCAGTTTTGTCGGCTCCTACAATGAGCAGTTCTTC. It codes for CASSFVGSYNEQFF.

V gene TRBV23-1 combines with J gene TRBJ1-2, with 9 bases aligning to TRBD1. TRBV23-1 is recorded as an ORF, its role being uncertain. This CDR3 comprises 14 residues. The junction had 10 bases not matched to a gene; V was cut back by 8 bases and J by 6 bases. In DNA, the CDR3 is TGCGCCAGCCCCCCGACAGGGGGAAGGAATGGCTACACCTTC. Translation: CASPPTGGRNGYTF.

The rearrangement uses TRBV4-1 and TRBJ2-1, with 7 bases fitting TRBD2. This CDR3 is 16 amino acids long. The trim removed 0 bases at V and 4 bases at J, leaving 6 bases unmatched. Germline V gene data show CDR1 as MGHRA and CDR2 as YSYEKL. CDR3 amino acids: CASSQDRGRAYNEQFF. The CDR3 coding sequence is TGCGCCAGCAGCCAAGATCGCGGGAGAGCGTACAATGAGCAGTTCTTC.

The V and J genes are TRBV12-5 and TRBJ2-1, with 7 bases fitting TRBD2. The germline CDR1 and CDR2 sequences are LGHNT and FRNRAP. Trimming took 4 bases from V and 10 from J; bases not matched to a gene: 7. The CDR3 has 13 amino acids. CDR3 in amino acids: CASGYGGNREQFF. In DNA form, the CDR3 reads TGTGCTAGTGGTTACGGGGGGAACAGGGAGCAGTTCTTC.

The chain is built from TRBV5-1 and TRBJ1-1; 8 bases line up with TRBD1. CDR1 is SGHRS and CDR2 is YFSETQ in the germline V gene. This CDR3 spans 15 amino acids. J was trimmed by 0 bases and V by 4 bases; bases with no gene match: 5. The CDR3 DNA follows: TGCGCCAGCAGCCTCGACAGGGGTATGAACACTGAAGCTTTCTTT. This encodes CASSLDRGMNTEAFF.

The chain couples TRBV28 to TRBJ1-5; D gene ambiguous. In germline, CDR1 is MDHEN, CDR2 SYDVKM. This CDR3 region has 12 residues. Trimming took 5 bases from V and 5 from J, leaving 7 bases between them. CDR3: CASSDGYQPQHF. The CDR3 nucleotides are TGTGCCAGCAGTGACGGGTATCAGCCCCAGCATTTT.

V is TRBV6-5 and J is TRBJ2-1, with 7 bases matching TRBD2. The J segment lost 0 bases and the V segment lost 6 bases, leaving 5 bases of the junction unmatched. Germline V gene lookup returns CDR1 MNHEY and CDR2 SVGAGI. There are 15 residues in the CDR3. The CDR3 spells CASSHGEGSYNEQFF. The DNA of the CDR3 is TGTGCCAGCAGCCACGGGGAGGGCTCCTACAATGAGCAGTTCTTC.

CDR3 amino acids: CASSEGVYTGELFF. The CDR3 bases are TGTGCCAGCAGTGAAGGAGTTTACACCGGGGAGCTGTTTTTT. This chain connects TRBV6-1 to TRBJ2-2; no clear D. Germline V gives CDR1 MNHNS, CDR2 SASEGT. Trimming cost V 1 base and J 3 bases, with 6 bases left between them. The CDR3 runs 14 residues.

J is TRBJ1-5 and V is TRBV27, with TRBD1 matching over 9 bases. CDR3 size: 15 residues. Germline CDR1 MNHEY, CDR2 SMNVEV (reference sequence). Trimming at V came to 4 bases and at J to 2 bases, leaving 3 bases not matched to a gene. The CDR3 region is CASSWDRDGNQPQHF. The CDR3, as DNA: TGTGCCAGCAGTTGGGACAGGGATGGCAATCAGCCCCAGCATTTT.

This chain uses TRBV9 with TRBJ1-1, with a possible D match to TRBD1 (5 bases). Germline CDR1 is SGDLS and CDR2 is YYNGEE. V shed 0 bases and J shed 4 bases, with 10 bases lying between them. The CDR3 is made up of 14 amino acids. The CDR3 reads CASSVGGVGTEAFF. CDR3 sequence (DNA): TGTGCCAGCAGCGTAGGGGGCGTGGGCACTGAAGCTTTCTTT.